This T cell receptor beta chain is drawn from a study of spatial heterogeneity in lung cancer. At the level of the study: Alpha-chain sequences were consistently detected in smaller numbers than beta-chain sequences. The study observed each unique TCR and UMI combination more than ten times on average in raw reads.

A single record per CDR3 protein comes from TCRdb applying MiXCR to the 5' RACE reads. The sample comprises around 89,000 distinct CDR3 sequences, 9.5% to 15% of which are singletons, and just over 40% rests with the top ten. This CDR3 is built from 14 residues. CDR1 is WSHSY and CDR2 is SAAADI in the germline V gene. Trimming stripped 4 bases from V and 4 bases from J, with 11 bases between. Time point of the sample: sample taken at primary tumor resection. Whole RNA was taken from tumor, nontumor lung or frozen PBMC; it was then sequenced unsorted. The starting material was PBMCs, obtained at surgery. This chain connects TRBV10-2 to TRBJ1-3; D is perhaps TRBD1 (6 bases). The sequence derives from a male donor with early-stage non-small cell lung cancer. This chain's CDR3 is CASSGQGRGNTIYF. Here the CDR3 DNA reads TGCGCCAGCAGTGGCCAGGGGCGCGGAAACACCATATATTTT.